This T cell receptor (beta chain) was recorded in a study of T-cell memory formation after mild COVID-19. Germline V CDR1 and CDR2: SGHAT, FQNNGV. Trimming shortened V by 6 bases and J by 7 bases, and 16 bases separated the two germline ends. CDR3 length: 15 amino acids. With constant-segment primers, 5'RACE yielded cDNA libraries of TCR alpha and TCR beta that carried sample barcodes and UMIs. MiXCR, run by TCRdb on the 5' RACE reads, gives a single entry per CDR3 protein. The sample holds more than 250,000 distinct CDR3 sequences, around 17% seen once. Study results and caveats: Pre-infection memory already had some responding clones, implying cross-reactive memory joined. Second-wave clones peaking on day 37 lacked confirmed SARS-CoV-2 specificity.

Comment on this clonotype: What it recognizes is unknown.

The J gene is TRBJ1-6, the V gene TRBV11-2; a possible D gene is TRBD1 (5 bases). Source material: PBMCs or a T cell subset sorted from them (not recorded which). The source of this sequence is a man aged 18 to 29 who had mild COVID-19 (a few samples of this study predate the infection). Cell type and time point are not known. CDR3 DNA sequence: TGTGCCAGCAGTCGCCGTTGGGGGACGAATTCACCCCTCCACTTT. It yields the protein CASSRRWGTNSPLHF.